Reported below is one TCR beta chain. Germline V lookup: CDR1 SGDLS, CDR2 YYNGEE. The CDR3 extends over 15 amino acids. Trimming took 0 bases from V and 8 from J; bases not matched to a gene: 4. These data come from a study of blood T cell repertoires in COVID-19. The method was immunoSEQ multiplex PCR; TCRdb's version includes in-frame clones alone and lacks a portion of them. The repertoire consists of approximately 350,000 clones, with more than 80% occurring once and the leading ten covering more than 1%. The gene calls are TRBV9 and TRBJ1-6; 8 bases match TRBD1. The material sequenced was peripheral blood. This sequence originates from a man aged 40-49 years with acute or convalescent COVID-19. The CDR3 is CASSVGTGRDSPLHF. In nucleotides, the CDR3 is TGTGCCAGCAGCGTAGGGACAGGGAGAGATTCACCCCTCCACTTT.